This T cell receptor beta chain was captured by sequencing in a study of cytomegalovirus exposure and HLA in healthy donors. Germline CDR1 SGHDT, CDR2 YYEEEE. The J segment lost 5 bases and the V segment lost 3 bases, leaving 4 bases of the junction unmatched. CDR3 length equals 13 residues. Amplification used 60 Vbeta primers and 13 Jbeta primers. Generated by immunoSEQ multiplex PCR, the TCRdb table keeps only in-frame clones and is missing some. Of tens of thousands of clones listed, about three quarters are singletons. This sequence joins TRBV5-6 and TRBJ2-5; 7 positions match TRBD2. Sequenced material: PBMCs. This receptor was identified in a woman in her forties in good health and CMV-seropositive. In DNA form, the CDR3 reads TGTGCCAGCAGCTCGGGGGGAAAGGAGACCCAGTACTTC. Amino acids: CASSSGGKETQYF.